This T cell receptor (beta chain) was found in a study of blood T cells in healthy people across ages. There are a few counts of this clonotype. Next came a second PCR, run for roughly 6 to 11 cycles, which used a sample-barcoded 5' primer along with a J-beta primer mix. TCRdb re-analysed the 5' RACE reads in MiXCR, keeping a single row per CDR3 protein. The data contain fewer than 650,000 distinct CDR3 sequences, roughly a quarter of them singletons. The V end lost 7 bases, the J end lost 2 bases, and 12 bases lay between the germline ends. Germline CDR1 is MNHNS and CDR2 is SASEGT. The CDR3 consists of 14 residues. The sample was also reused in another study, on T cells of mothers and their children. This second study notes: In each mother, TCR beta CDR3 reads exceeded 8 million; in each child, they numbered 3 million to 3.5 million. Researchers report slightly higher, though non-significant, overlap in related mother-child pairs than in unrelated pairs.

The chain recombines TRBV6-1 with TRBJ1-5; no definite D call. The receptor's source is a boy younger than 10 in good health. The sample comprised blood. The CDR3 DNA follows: TGTGCCAGCAAGGTCCCGATTGGCAATCAGCCCCAGCATTTT. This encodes CASKVPIGNQPQHF.